This entry lists 22 T cell receptor beta chains sequenced from one sample in a study of high-grade serous ovarian cancer treatment subgroups. Assay: immunoSEQ multiplex PCR; the TCRdb copy retains only in-frame clones and omits some. Here the sample spans about 5,900 clones, about 80% being singletons. Tumor samples were obtained before definitive surgery or chemotherapy. The sample taken for sequencing was tumor tissue. The receptors were sampled from a human donor with high-grade serous ovarian cancer.

The rearrangement joins TRBV7-2 to TRBJ1-5, with unresolved D. Germline lookup yields CDR1 SGHTA and CDR2 FQGNSA. V was shortened by 6 bases and J by 4 bases, with 13 bases between the two germline ends. The CDR3 covers 14 residues. CDR3: CASSWTPGNQPQHF. As DNA, the CDR3 is TGTGCCAGCAGTTGGACGCCCGGGAATCAGCCCCAGCATTTT.

The chain couples TRBV30 to TRBJ2-1; D is possibly TRBD2 (7 bases). This CDR3 is built from 14 residues. CDR1 is GTSNPN, CDR2 SVGIG, per germline (reference sequence). Trimming took 3 bases from V and 4 from J, leaving 13 bases between them. This CDR3 reads CAWSWGGKYNEQFF. CDR3 nucleotides: TGTGCCTGGAGCTGGGGGGGCAAATACAATGAGCAGTTCTTC.

The chain uses TRBV2 and TRBJ2-3; 7 bases map to TRBD2. The CDR3 loop spans 13 amino acids. The germline CDR1 and CDR2 sequences are SNHLY and FYNNEI. The junction had 4 bases not matched to a gene; V was cut back by 6 bases and J by 4 bases. DNA of the CDR3: TGTGCCAGCAGCGGACTAGTTGCAGATACGCAGTATTTT. It is translated as CASSGLVADTQYF. Full variable domain (missing parts from reference TRBV2 and TRBJ2-3): EPEVTQTPSHQVTQMGQEVILRCVPISNHLYFYWYRQILGQKVEFLVSFYNNEISEKSEIFDDQFSVERPDGSNFTLKIRSTKLEDSAMYFCASSGLVADTQYFGPGTRLTVL.

This clone was observed a single time. The chain has TRBV27 and TRBJ1-1; D possibly corresponds to TRBD1 (5 bases). The CDR3 has 14 amino acids. V lost 2 bases and J lost 7, with 14 bases in between. Germline-derived CDR1 and CDR2 are MNHEY and SMNVEV (reference sequence). The DNA of the CDR3 is TGTGCCAGCAGTTTACGGCGGGGGGTGGGTGAAGCTTTCTTT. Its translation: CASSLRRGVGEAFF.

The J gene is TRBJ1-4, the V gene TRBV5-4; 10 nucleotides match TRBD1. This CDR3 spans 17 amino acids. CDR1 and CDR2 from the germline V gene are SGHNT and YYREEE (reference sequence). With V trimmed by 3 bases and J by 0 bases, 5 bases remained unmatched. This CDR3 is CASSSGTGVATNEKLFF. The CDR3 nucleotides read TGTGCCAGCAGCTCCGGGACAGGGGTTGCAACTAATGAAAAACTGTTTTTT.

By sample share, this clone is large. This chain links TRBV30 with TRBJ2-3; D not certain. The CDR3 length is 14 residues. Germline lookup yields CDR1 GTSNPN and CDR2 SVGIG (reference sequence). V was cut by 5 bases and J by 6 bases, with 18 bases left in between. CDR3 amino acids: CAWGLVAVGDTQYF. For the CDR3, the DNA is TGTGCCTGGGGATTGGTGGCAGTCGGGGATACGCAGTATTTT.

This sequence joins TRBV2 and TRBJ2-2, with 7 bases aligning to TRBD1. The CDR3 has 15 amino acids. The germline V gene has CDR1 SNHLY and CDR2 FYNNEI. Trimming at V came to 4 bases and at J to 6 bases, leaving 8 bases not matched to a gene. In DNA, the CDR3 is TGTGCCAGCAGTGGGAAGGGACAGAATTCCGGGGAGCTGTTTTTT. It specifies CASSGKGQNSGELFF.

The chain uses TRBV2 and TRBJ1-5; D might be TRBD1 (5 bases). V was pared by 8 bases and J by 7 bases, with 15 bases between. Germline assignment: CDR1 SNHLY and CDR2 FYNNEI. The CDR3 is 13 amino acids. The CDR3 region is CASGGGREQPQHF. CDR3 nucleotides: TGTGCCAGCGGGGGGGGTCGAGAACAGCCCCAGCATTTT.

This clone showed up just a few times. V is TRBV28 and J is TRBJ1-1, with 9 bases that match TRBD1. The CDR3 is 18 amino acids. Germline lookup yields CDR1 MDHEN and CDR2 SYDVKM. The V segment lost 7 bases and the J segment 4 bases; nucleotides outside the gene matches: 19. DNA for the CDR3: TGTGCCAGCACCTCGGGGGGGGGCGCCGGGACAGGGAGCACTGAAGCTTTCTTT. Amino acids: CASTSGGGAGTGSTEAFF.

V usage is TRBV7-9 and J usage is TRBJ2-3; possibly TRBD2 for D (6 bases). Trimming took 3 bases from V and 2 from J, leaving 9 bases between them. The CDR3 runs to 14 residues. From germline, CDR1 is SEHNR and CDR2 FQNEAQ (reference sequence). The DNA of the CDR3 is TGTGCCAGCAGCTTGGGACTTTCCACAGATACGCAGTATTTT. Encoded protein: CASSLGLSTDTQYF.

This clone was seen a few times. CDR3 sequence (DNA): TGTGCCAGCAGCGGATCCACAGGGGCTTTTGGCTACACCTTC. This encodes CASSGSTGAFGYTF. This chain joins TRBV9 and TRBJ1-2; TRBD1 matches at 7 bases. The CDR3 covers 14 residues. Germline CDR1 and CDR2: SGDLS and YYNGEE. The junction had 9 bases not matched to a gene; V was cut back by 3 bases and J by 7 bases.

Note on this clone: The junction and the germline gene differ at one end; a read error may be behind it. The same CDR3 is also encoded by other DNA sequences in this sample. V usage is TRBV19 and J usage is TRBJ1-5, with D unclear. The CDR3 loop spans 15 amino acids. Germline V gene data show CDR1 as LNHDA and CDR2 as SQIVND (reference sequence). CDR3 DNA: TGTGCCAGTAGTCCCACCGACAAGCCTAATCAACCCCAGCATTTT. It yields the protein CASSPTDKPNQPQHF.

V is TRBV7-2 and J is TRBJ1-1; D is possibly TRBD1 (6 bases). This CDR3 spans 13 amino acids. Germline V gene data show CDR1 as SGHTA and CDR2 as FQGNSA. Deletions cut 5 bases from V and 1 base from J, with 8 bases between. The CDR3 here is CASSRQENTEAFF. DNA for the CDR3: TGTGCCAGCAGCCGACAGGAGAACACTGAAGCTTTCTTT.

The chain carries TRBV30 and TRBJ1-2; weak D call: TRBD1 (5 bases). Germline V gene sequence: CDR1 GTSNPN, CDR2 SVGIG (reference sequence). The CDR3 has 12 residues. The V end lost 1 base, the J end lost 7 bases, and 10 bases lay between the germline ends. The CDR3 here is CAWSEGLGGYTF. In nucleotides, the CDR3 is TGTGCCTGGAGTGAGGGGCTAGGTGGCTACACCTTC.

The chain joins TRBV6-1 to TRBJ2-7; D not resolved. The CDR3 length is 14 residues. The ends were cut back, 1 base at V and 2 bases at J, with 9 bases in the middle. Germline assignment: CDR1 MNHNS and CDR2 SASEGT. The CDR3 DNA sequence: TGTGCCAGCAGTGAAGGAAGGAGTACCTACGAGCAGTACTTC. Its translation: CASSEGRSTYEQYF.

The chain couples TRBV9 to TRBJ2-3; D is uncertain. Trimming removed 0 bases at V and 2 bases at J, with 10 bases between. Looked up from germline, CDR1 is SGDLS and CDR2 is YYNGEE. The CDR3 covers 15 residues. The CDR3: CASSVAGVATDTQYF. The CDR3, as DNA: TGTGCCAGCAGCGTAGCCGGAGTCGCCACAGATACGCAGTATTTT.

This chain joins TRBV19 and TRBJ1-5; no clear D gene. Germline CDR1 is LNHDA and CDR2 is SQIVND (reference sequence). V was cut by 7 bases and J by 14 bases, with 18 bases left in between. This CDR3 spans 12 amino acids. The CDR3: CASTSPAGAKHF. The CDR3 DNA is TGTGCCAGTACCTCCCCGGCCGGTGCGAAGCATTTT. Variable domain in full (rest from reference TRBV19 and TRBJ1-5): DGGITQSPKYLFRKEGQNVTLSCEQNLNHDAMYWYRQDPGQGLRLIYYSQIVNDFQKGDIAEGYSVSREKKESFPLTVTSAQKNPTAFYLCASTSPAGAKHFGDGTRLSIL.

The genes are TRBV6-5 and TRBJ1-1; weak D call: TRBD1 (5 bases). The V gene's germline CDR1 is MNHEY and CDR2 SVGAGI. This CDR3 has 13 residues. V lost 5 bases and J 3 bases, leaving 10 bases between the germline ends. DNA for the CDR3: TGTGCCAGCAGTCCCCCGGGGGACACTGAAGCTTTCTTT. This gives the protein CASSPPGDTEAFF.

This rearrangement joins TRBV15 to TRBJ2-3; TRBD1 agrees at 8 bases. CDR1 and CDR2 (germline): LNHNV, YYDKDF (reference sequence). The CDR3 is made up of 17 amino acids. V was pared by 4 bases and J by 4 bases, with 13 bases of the junction left unmatched. The CDR3 nucleotides are TGTGCCACCAGCACCGGCCGGACAGGGAGAAATGCAGATACGCAGTATTTT. Protein product: CATSTGRTGRNADTQYF.

The genes are TRBV6-1 and TRBJ1-3, with D unclear. Trimming stripped 2 bases from V and 0 bases from J, with 5 bases between. Germline V lookup: CDR1 MNHNS, CDR2 SASEGT. The CDR3 contains 14 residues. CDR3 bases: TGTGCCAGCAGTGAAATGGGCTCTGGAAACACCATATATTTT. Protein sequence: CASSEMGSGNTIYF.

The chain is built from TRBV20-1 and TRBJ2-3, with D maybe TRBD2 (5 bases). The CDR3 contains 11 residues. V was clipped by 5 bases and J by 4 bases, with 7 bases between them. Germline lookup yields CDR1 DFQATT and CDR2 SNEGSKA (reference sequence). The CDR3 loop reads CSAQLADTQYF. As DNA, the CDR3 is TGCAGTGCTCAACTAGCAGATACGCAGTATTTT.

CDR3 region: CASSQGNGSPLHF. The CDR3 DNA sequence: TGTGCCAGCAGCCAGGGTAATGGTTCACCCCTCCACTTT. V usage is TRBV13 and J usage is TRBJ1-6, with a possible D match to TRBD1 (5 bases). The germline V gene has CDR1 PRHDT and CDR2 FYEKMQ (reference sequence). The CDR3 covers 13 residues. Trimming removed 5 bases at V and 9 bases at J, with 11 bases between.